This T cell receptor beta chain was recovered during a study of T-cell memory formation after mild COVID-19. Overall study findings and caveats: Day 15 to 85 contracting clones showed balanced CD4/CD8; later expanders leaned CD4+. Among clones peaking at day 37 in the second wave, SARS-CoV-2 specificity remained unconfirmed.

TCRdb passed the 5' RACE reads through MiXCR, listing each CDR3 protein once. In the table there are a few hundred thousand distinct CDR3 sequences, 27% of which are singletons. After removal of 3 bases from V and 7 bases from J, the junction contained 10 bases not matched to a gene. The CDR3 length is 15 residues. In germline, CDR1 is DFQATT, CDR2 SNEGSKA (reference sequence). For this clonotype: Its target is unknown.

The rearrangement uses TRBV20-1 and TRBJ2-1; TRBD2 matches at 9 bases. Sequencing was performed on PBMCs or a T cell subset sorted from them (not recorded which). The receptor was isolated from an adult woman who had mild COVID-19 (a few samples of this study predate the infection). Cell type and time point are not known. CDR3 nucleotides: TGCAGTGCTAGGTTCCTCGCGGGGGGGTATAATGAGCAGTTCTTC. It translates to CSARFLAGGYNEQFF.